These T cell receptor beta chains were read from a single sample in a study of T-cell reconstitution after alpha-beta-depleted transplantation in children. TCRdb reprocessed the PCR reads with MiXCR, giving one entry per CDR3 protein. Here the sample spans 530,000 or so distinct CDR3 sequences, roughly 30% being singletons. This sample comprised PBMCs, obtained before TCRalphabeta/CD19-depleted stem cell transplant. All receptors come from a boy under three years old with Wiskott-Aldrich syndrome, due to receive a stem cell transplant. The CDR3 runs from the conserved cysteine through the conserved F or W. The D gene is left open where the match is weak. Part of the rows lack a size; the others show once, few, many or a class for expanded clones.

>TRBJ2-1|13|.|.|TRBV5-1
TGCGCCAGCAGCGGCGGGACTCTTAATGAGCAGTTCTTC
CASSGGTLNEQFF
>TRBJ2-7|15|.|.|TRBV7-9
TGTGCCAGCAGCTTTGCCGGGCCGAGGTCTTACGAGCAGTACTTC
CASSFAGPRSYEQYF
>TRBJ2-7|15|.|few|TRBV7-2
TGTGCCAGCAGCTTAGGAGGGGGTGGTCTTTACGAGCAGTACTTC
CASSLGGGGLYEQYF
>TRBJ2-5|14|.|few|TRBV7-9
TGTGCCAGCACCCTCCCGGGGACCCAAGAGACCCAGTACTTC
CASTLPGTQETQYF
>TRBJ2-5|15|TRBD2|.|TRBV6-2/TRBV6-3
TGTGCCAGCAGTTCATATCGGGGGGGCCAAGAGACCCAGTACTTC
CASSSYRGGQETQYF
>TRBJ2-1|16|TRBD2|.|TRBV20-1
TGCTGTGCTAGAGTTTCGCTAGCGGAGTTTTACAATGAGCAGTTCTTC
CCARVSLAEFYNEQFF
>TRBJ2-7|15|TRBD1|.|TRBV5-1
TGCGCCAGCAGCCCTGTTGGACAGGGCACCTACGAGCAGTACTTC
CASSPVGQGTYEQYF
>TRBJ2-3|12|.|.|TRBV28
TGTGCCACCGGATTTAGCACAGATACGCAGTATTTT
CATGFSTDTQYF
>TRBJ2-2|14|.|many|TRBV20-1
TGCAGTGCTAGTGGAGATTACAACACCGGGGAGCTGTTTTTT
CSASGDYNTGELFF
>TRBJ2-1|13|.|.|TRBV11-1
TGTGCCAGCAGCCTCCAGATAGAGGGTGAGCAGTTCTTC
CASSLQIEGEQFF
>TRBJ2-5|15|TRBD2|once|TRBV11-1
TGTGCCAGCAGCCCCATGGCTAGCGGCGCGGAGACCCAGTACTTC
CASSPMASGAETQYF
>TRBJ2-5|13|.|.|TRBV9
TGTGCCAGCAGCCTCGATCCCGAAGAGACCCAGTACTTC
CASSLDPEETQYF
>TRBJ1-3|13|.|.|TRBV20-1
TGCAGTGCTATTCCAGGGACTGTCGGCACCATATATTTT
CSAIPGTVGTIYF
>TRBJ1-1|15|TRBD1|.|TRBV5-1
TGCGCCAGCAGCGGACAGGGGCTGTCGGGGACTGAAGCTTTCTTT
CASSGQGLSGTEAFF
>TRBJ2-3|13|.|.|TRBV6-4
TGTGCCAGCAGTTGGCGGAGCACAGATACGCAGTATTTT
CASSWRSTDTQYF
>TRBJ2-1|16|TRBD2|few|TRBV6-1
TGTGCCAGCACCCAGACCGGGACTAGCGGCTACAATGAGCAGTTCTTC
CASTQTGTSGYNEQFF